Below are 5 T cell receptor beta chains sequenced from a single sample in a study of T cells in Graves' hyperthyroidism and ophthalmopathy. From RNA transcripts, TCR beta CDR3 regions were amplified. The HTBI primer set served for first-round RT-PCR of the TCR CDR3. Via MiXCR, TCRdb re-called the multiplex PCR reads, giving one row per CDR3 protein. Of a few hundred thousand distinct CDR3 sequences listed, 15% to 18% are singletons. What was sequenced was blood. All receptors come from a woman between 18 and 30 years old with Graves' hyperthyroidism.

This clonotype showed up many times. This chain joins TRBV6-1 and TRBJ2-3, with D unclear. The germline V and J ends were trimmed by 4 bases and 8 bases, with 10 bases remaining between them. This CDR3 comprises 12 residues. Germline assignment: CDR1 MNHNS and CDR2 SASEGT. The CDR3 DNA reads as TGTGCCAGCAGTGCGGTTTTCGGTACGCAGTATTTT. Amino acids: CASSAVFGTQYF.

V and J are TRBV6-1 and TRBJ1-5; D ambiguous. Germline V gene data show CDR1 as MNHNS and CDR2 as SASEGT. This CDR3 is built from 13 residues. The V end was cut by 8 bases, the J end by 1 base, with 9 bases between. CDR3 coding DNA: TGTGCCAGCGGAGGGTGGAGCAATCAGCCCCAGCATTTT. Protein sequence: CASGGWSNQPQHF.

This clonotype appeared many times. The chain is built from TRBV7-2 and TRBJ1-1; 8 nucleotides agree with TRBD1. Germline lookup yields CDR1 SGHTA and CDR2 FQGNSA. V lost 4 bases, J lost 6 bases, and 1 base stayed unmatched. This CDR3 region has 12 residues. The CDR3 is CASSSTGAEAFF. CDR3 DNA: TGTGCCAGCAGCTCGACAGGGGCTGAAGCTTTCTTT. Together with reference TRBV7-2 and TRBJ1-1, the CDR3 gives the full variable domain: GAGVSQSPSNKVTEKGKDVELRCDPISGHTALYWYRQSLGQGLEFLIYFQGNSAPDKSGLPSDRFSAERTGGSVSTLTIQRTQQEDSAVYLCASSSTGAEAFFGQGTRLTVV.

This clonotype has a count of ten or more. This chain links TRBV7-2 with TRBJ2-7, with D possibly being TRBD2 (6 bases). The CDR3 sequence is 15 residues long. CDR1 and CDR2 (germline): SGHTA, FQGNSA. The germline V and J ends were trimmed by 4 bases and 3 bases, with 16 bases remaining between them. CDR3 sequence reads: CASSSRGGSGYEQYF. Here the CDR3 DNA reads TGTGCCAGCAGCTCCAGAGGTGGTAGCGGCTACGAGCAGTACTTC.

This clonotype was detected ten times or more. The chain uses TRBV5-6 and TRBJ2-3; 8 bases are shared with TRBD1. There are 17 residues in the CDR3. Germline V gives CDR1 SGHDT, CDR2 YYEEEE. The junction had 15 bases not matched to a gene; V was cut back by 4 bases and J by 5 bases. The CDR3 nucleotides are TGTGCCAGCAGCCAGTGGACAGGACAGGGACTTATAGATACGCAGTATTTT. Protein sequence: CASSQWTGQGLIDTQYF.